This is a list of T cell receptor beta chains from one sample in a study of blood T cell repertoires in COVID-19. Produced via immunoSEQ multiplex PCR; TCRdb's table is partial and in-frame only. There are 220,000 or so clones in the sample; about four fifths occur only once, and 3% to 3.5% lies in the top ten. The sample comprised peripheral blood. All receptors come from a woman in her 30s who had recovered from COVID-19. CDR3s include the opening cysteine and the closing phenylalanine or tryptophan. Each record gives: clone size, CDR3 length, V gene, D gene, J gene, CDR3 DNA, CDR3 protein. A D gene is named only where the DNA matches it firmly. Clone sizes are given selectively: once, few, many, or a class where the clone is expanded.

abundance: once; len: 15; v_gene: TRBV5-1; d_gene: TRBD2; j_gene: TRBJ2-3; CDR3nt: TGCGCCAGCCTGGCGGTAGCGGGAACGCAAGATACGCAGTATTTT; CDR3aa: CASLAVAGTQDTQYF
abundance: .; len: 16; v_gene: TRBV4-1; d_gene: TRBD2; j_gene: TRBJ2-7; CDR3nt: TGCGCCAGCAGCCAAGCCGGAACTAGCGACTCCTACGAGCAGTACTTC; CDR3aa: CASSQAGTSDSYEQYF
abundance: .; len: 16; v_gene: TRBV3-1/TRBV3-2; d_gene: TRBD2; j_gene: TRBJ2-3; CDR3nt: TGTGCCAGCAGCCAATTACCAGCGGGAGGGGCAGATACGCAGTATTTT; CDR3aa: CASSQLPAGGADTQYF
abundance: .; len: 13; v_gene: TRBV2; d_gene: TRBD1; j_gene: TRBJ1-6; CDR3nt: TGTGCCAGCGTATGGGACAGGGAATCACCCCTCCACTTT; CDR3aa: CASVWDRESPLHF
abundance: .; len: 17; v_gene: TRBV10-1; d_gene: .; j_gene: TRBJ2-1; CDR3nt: TGCGCCAGCAGTGAGTTCGGACAGACGGTGAGATACAATGAGCAGTTCTTC; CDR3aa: CASSEFGQTVRYNEQFF
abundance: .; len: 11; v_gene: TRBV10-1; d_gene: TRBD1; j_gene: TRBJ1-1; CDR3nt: TGCGCCAGCAGTGACGAGGGGGCAGCTTTCTTT; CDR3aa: CASSDEGAAFF
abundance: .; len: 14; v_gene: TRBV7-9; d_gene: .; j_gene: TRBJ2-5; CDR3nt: TGTGCCAGCAGCCAAGTAGGCGGCGATCGGACCCAGTACTTC; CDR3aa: CASSQVGGDRTQYF
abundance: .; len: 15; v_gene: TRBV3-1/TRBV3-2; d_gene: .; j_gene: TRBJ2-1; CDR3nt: TGTGCCAGCAGCCAAGACGGGGGACCCTACAATGAGCAGTTCTTC; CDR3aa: CASSQDGGPYNEQFF
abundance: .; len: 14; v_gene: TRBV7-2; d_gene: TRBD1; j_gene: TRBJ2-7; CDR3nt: TGTGCCAGCATGCCGGGACAGAGCTCCTACGAGCAGTACTTC; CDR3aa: CASMPGQSSYEQYF
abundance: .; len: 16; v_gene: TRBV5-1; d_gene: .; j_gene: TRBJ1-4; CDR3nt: TGCGCCAGCAGCCCTGGACAGACAGCAACTAATGAAAAACTGTTTTTT; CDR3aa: CASSPGQTATNEKLFF
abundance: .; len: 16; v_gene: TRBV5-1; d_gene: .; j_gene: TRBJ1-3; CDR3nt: TGCGCCAGCAGCTTCACAGACCTTTCCTCTGGAAACACCATATATTTT; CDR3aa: CASSFTDLSSGNTIYF
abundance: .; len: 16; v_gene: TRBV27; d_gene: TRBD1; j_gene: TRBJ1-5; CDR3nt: TGTGCCAGCAGCTCACAAGGCAGGGGGACAGGGAACCCCCAGCATTTT; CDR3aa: CASSSQGRGTGNPQHF
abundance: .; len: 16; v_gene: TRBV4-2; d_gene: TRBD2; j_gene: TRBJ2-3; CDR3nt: TGTGCCAGCAGCCAGTATACTAGCGGGAGGACAGATACGCAGTATTTT; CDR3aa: CASSQYTSGRTDTQYF
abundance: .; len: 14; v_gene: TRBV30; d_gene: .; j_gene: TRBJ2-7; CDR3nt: TGTGCCTACTCAATAGCGGTACACTCCTACGAGCAGTACTTC; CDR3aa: CAYSIAVHSYEQYF
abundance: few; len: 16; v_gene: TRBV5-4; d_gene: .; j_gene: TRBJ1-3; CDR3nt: TGTGCCAGCAGCTTGGGACAGGAGTCCCCTGGAAACACCATATATTTT; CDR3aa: CASSLGQESPGNTIYF
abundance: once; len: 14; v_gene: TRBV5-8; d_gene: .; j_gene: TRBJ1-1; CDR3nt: TGTGCCAGCACCTTACAGGGTGAGGGCACTGAAGCTTTCTTT; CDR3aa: CASTLQGEGTEAFF
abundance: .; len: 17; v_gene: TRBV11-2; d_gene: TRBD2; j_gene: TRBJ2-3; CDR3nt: TGTGCCAGCAGCTGGACTAGCGGGAGGGCCGGGACAGATACGCAGTATTTT; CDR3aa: CASSWTSGRAGTDTQYF
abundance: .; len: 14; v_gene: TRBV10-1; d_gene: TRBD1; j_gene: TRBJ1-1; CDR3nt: TGCGCCAGCAGTGAGCCAGGGGGAAACACTGAAGCTTTCTTT; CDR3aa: CASSEPGGNTEAFF
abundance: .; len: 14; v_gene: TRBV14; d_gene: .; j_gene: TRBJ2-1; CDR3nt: TGTGCCAGCAGCCACGGACTCTCCTACAATGAGCAGTTCTTC; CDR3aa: CASSHGLSYNEQFF
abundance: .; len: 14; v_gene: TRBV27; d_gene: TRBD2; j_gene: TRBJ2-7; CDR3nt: TGTGCCAGCAGTTTATCTACTAGCGGCTACGAGCAGTACTTC; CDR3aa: CASSLSTSGYEQYF
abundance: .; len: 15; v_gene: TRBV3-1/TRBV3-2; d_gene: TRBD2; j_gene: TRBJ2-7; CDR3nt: TGTGCCAGCAGCCAACGGACTAGCGGGTACTACGAGCAGTACTTC; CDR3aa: CASSQRTSGYYEQYF
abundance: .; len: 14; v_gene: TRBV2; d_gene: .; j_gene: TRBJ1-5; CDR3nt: TGTGCCAGCAGTGAGGCCCTTAGCAATCAGCCCCAGCATTTT; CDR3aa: CASSEALSNQPQHF
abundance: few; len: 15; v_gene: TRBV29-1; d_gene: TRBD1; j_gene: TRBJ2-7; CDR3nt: TGCAGCGTTGAATTTCCGGGACAGGCAATTTACGAGCAGTACTTC; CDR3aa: CSVEFPGQAIYEQYF
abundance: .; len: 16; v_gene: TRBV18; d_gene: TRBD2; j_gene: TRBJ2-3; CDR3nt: TGTGCCAGCTCACCAGTACTAGCGGGGAACACAGATACGCAGTATTTT; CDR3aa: CASSPVLAGNTDTQYF
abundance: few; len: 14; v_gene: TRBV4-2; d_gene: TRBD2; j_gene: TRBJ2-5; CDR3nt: TGTGCCAGCAGCCCCGGGACTAGAGAAGAGACCCAGTACTTC; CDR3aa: CASSPGTREETQYF
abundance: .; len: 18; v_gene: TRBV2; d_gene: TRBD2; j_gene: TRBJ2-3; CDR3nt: TGTGCCACTGAGGGACTAGCGGGAAAGGGGGGGATGGCAGATACGCAGTATTTT; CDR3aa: CATEGLAGKGGMADTQYF
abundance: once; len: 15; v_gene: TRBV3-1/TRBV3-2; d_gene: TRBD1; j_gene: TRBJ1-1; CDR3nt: TGTGCCAGCAGCCTCCGACAGGGGAGGAACACTGAAGCTTTCTTT; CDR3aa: CASSLRQGRNTEAFF